The entry below gives a single TCR beta chain sequence along with its context. Its antigen is currently unknown. The data were obtained in a study of siplizumab effects on memory and regulatory T cells. Findings of the study overall: Naive T cells appeared more diverse than memory cells and seemed to be major alloresponse contributors. No assignable naive or memory phenotype existed for roughly 80-97% of proliferating CD4+ or CD8+ clones.

The CDR3 covers 14 residues. Germline lookup yields CDR1 MDHEN and CDR2 SYDVKM. Trimming stripped 3 bases from V and 2 bases from J, with 10 bases between. It was 85,000 to 100,000 TCR templates that were assayed per sample. Using immunoSEQ multiplex PCR, the repertoire was profiled, and TCRdb retains in-frame clones only, with some absent. The table records approximately 100,000 clones, about 94% of them present only once. This TCR derives from a human donor in good health. Sequencing input: non-Treg CD4+ T cells sorted from blood. The V gene is TRBV28, the J gene TRBJ2-5, with TRBD1 as a possible D gene (5 bases). CDR3 loop: CASSLVRQQETQYF. CDR3 sequence (DNA): TGTGCCAGCAGTTTGGTCCGACAGCAAGAGACCCAGTACTTC.